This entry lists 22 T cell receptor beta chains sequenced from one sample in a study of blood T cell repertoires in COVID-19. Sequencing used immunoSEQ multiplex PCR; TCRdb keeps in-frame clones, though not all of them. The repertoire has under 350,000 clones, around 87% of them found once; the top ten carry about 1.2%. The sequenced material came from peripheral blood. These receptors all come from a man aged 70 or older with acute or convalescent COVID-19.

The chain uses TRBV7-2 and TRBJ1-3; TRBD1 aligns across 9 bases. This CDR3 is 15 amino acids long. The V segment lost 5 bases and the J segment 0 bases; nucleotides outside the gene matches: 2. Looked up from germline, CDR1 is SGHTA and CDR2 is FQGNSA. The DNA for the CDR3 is TGTGCCAGCAGCGGACAGGGGAACTCTGGAAACACCATATATTTT. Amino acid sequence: CASSGQGNSGNTIYF.

The CDR3 here is CSVVPSGSTDTQYF. The CDR3 region has the DNA TGCAGCGTTGTCCCTAGCGGGAGCACAGATACGCAGTATTTT. The V gene is TRBV29-1, the J gene TRBJ2-3, with 8 bases that match TRBD2. CDR3 length: 14 amino acids. The V segment lost 4 bases and the J segment 0 bases; nucleotides outside the gene matches: 3. In germline, CDR1 is SQVTM, CDR2 ANQGSEA.

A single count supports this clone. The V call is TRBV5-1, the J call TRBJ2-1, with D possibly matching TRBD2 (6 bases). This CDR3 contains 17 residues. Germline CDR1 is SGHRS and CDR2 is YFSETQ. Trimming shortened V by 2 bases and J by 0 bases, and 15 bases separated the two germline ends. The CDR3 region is CASSFVGGSSSYNEQFF. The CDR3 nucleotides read TGCGCCAGCAGCTTCGTGGGGGGATCTAGCTCCTACAATGAGCAGTTCTTC.

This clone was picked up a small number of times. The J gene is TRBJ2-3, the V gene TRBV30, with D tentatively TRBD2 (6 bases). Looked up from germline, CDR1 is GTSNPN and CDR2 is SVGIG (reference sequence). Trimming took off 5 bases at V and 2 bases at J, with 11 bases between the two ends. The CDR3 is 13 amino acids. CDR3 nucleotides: TGTGCCTGGGGACTACTAAACACAGATACGCAGTATTTT. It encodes CAWGLLNTDTQYF.

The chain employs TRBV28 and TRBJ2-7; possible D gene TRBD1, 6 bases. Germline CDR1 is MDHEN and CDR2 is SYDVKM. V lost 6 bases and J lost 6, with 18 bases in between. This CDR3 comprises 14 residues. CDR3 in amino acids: CASRLQGRSIEQYF. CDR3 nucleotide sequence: TGTGCCAGCAGGCTCCAGGGGAGATCCATCGAGCAGTACTTC.

The CDR3 reads CASSYPRSVNTGELFF. DNA of the CDR3: TGTGCCAGCAGTTACCCTCGATCGGTGAACACCGGGGAGCTGTTTTTT. This chain uses TRBV6-2 or TRBV6-3 with TRBJ2-2; no definite D call. Germline V gives CDR1 MNHEY, CDR2 SVGEGT. Trimming took off 2 bases at V and 1 base at J, with 11 bases between the two ends. The CDR3 runs to 16 residues.

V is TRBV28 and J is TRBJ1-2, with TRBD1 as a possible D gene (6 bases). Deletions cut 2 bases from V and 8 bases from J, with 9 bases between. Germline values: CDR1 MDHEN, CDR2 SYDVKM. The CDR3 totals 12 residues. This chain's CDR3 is CASSLQGQGYTF. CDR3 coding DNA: TGTGCCAGCAGTTTACAGGGGCAAGGCTACACCTTC.

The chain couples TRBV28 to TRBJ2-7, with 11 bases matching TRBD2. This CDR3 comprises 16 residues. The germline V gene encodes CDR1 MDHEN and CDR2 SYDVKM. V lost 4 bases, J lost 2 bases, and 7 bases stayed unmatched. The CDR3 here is CASSWGSGRETYEQYF. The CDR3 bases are TGTGCCAGCAGTTGGGGTAGCGGGAGGGAAACCTACGAGCAGTACTTC.

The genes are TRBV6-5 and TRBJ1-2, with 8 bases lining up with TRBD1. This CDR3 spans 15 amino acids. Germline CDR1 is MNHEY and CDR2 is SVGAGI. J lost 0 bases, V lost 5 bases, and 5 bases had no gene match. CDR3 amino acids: CASSTRDRTNYGYTF. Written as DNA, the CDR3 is TGTGCCAGCAGTACCCGGGACAGGACTAACTATGGCTACACCTTC.

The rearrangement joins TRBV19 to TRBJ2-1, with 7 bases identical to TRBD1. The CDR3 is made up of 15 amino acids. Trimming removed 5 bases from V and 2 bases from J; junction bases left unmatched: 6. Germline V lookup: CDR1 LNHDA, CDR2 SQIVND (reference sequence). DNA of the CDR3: TGTGCCAGTAGTCGGCGACAGGGAGCCTACAATGAGCAGTTCTTC. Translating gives CASSRRQGAYNEQFF.

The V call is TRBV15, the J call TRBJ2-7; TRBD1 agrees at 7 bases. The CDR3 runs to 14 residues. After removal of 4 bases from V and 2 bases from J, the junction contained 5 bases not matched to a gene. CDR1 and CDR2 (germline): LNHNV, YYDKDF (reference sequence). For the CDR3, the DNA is TGTGCCACCAGCAACCGACAGGGAACCTACGAGCAGTACTTC. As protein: CATSNRQGTYEQYF. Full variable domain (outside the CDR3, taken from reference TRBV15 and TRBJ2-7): DAMVIQNPRYQVTQFGKPVTLSCSQTLNHNVMYWYQQKSSQAPKLLFHYYDKDFNNEADTPDNFQSRRPNTSFCFLDIRSPGLGDTAMYLCATSNRQGTYEQYFGPGTRLTVT.

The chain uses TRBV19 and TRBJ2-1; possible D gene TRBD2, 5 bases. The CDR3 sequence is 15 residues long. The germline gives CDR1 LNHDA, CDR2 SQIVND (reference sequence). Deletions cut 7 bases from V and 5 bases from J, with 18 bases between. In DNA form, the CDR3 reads TGTGCCAGTAAAGAGGTGGGAGAAGCTAACAATGAGCAGTTCTTC. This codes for CASKEVGEANNEQFF.

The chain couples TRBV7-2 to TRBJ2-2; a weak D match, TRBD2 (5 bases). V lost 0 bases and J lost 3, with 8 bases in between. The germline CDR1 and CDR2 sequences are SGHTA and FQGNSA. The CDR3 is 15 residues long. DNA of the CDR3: TGTGCCAGCAGCTTAGCGGGGAGCTACACCGGGGAGCTGTTTTTT. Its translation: CASSLAGSYTGELFF. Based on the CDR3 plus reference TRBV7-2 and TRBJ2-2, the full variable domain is GAGVSQSPSNKVTEKGKDVELRCDPISGHTALYWYRQSLGQGLEFLIYFQGNSAPDKSGLPSDRFSAERTGGSVSTLTIQRTQQEDSAVYLCASSLAGSYTGELFFGEGSRLTVL.

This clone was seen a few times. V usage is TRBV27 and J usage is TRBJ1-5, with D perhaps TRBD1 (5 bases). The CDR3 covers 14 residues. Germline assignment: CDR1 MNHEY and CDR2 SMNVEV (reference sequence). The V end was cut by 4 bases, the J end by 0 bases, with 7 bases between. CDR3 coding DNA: TGTGCCAGCAGTTCCCAGGGTAGCAATCAGCCCCAGCATTTT. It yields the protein CASSSQGSNQPQHF.

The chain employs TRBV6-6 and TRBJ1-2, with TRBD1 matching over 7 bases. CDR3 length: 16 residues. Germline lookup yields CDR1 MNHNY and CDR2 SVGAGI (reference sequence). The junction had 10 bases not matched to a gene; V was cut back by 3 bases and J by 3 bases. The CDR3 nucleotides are TGTGCCAGCAGTTATGTAGGGGGCTTTAGTGACTATGGCTACACCTTC. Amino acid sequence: CASSYVGGFSDYGYTF.

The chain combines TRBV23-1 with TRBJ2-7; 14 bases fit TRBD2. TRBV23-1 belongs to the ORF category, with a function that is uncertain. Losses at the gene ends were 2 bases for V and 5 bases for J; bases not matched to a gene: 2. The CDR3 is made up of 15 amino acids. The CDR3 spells CASSQRGLAGDEQYF. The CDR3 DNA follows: TGCGCCAGCAGTCAAAGGGGACTAGCGGGAGACGAGCAGTACTTC.

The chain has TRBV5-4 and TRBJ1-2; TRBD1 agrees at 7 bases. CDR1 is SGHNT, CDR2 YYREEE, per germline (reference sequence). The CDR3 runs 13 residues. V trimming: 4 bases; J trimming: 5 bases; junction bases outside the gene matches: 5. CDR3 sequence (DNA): TGTGCCAGCAGCAGGAACAGGGGATATGGCTACACCTTC. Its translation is CASSRNRGYGYTF.

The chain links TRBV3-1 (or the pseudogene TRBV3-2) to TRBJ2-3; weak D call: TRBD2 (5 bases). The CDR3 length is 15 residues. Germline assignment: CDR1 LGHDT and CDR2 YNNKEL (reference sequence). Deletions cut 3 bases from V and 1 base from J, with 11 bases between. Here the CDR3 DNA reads TGTGCCAGCAGCCAGAGGGTCGTAGGCACAGATACGCAGTATTTT. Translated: CASSQRVVGTDTQYF.

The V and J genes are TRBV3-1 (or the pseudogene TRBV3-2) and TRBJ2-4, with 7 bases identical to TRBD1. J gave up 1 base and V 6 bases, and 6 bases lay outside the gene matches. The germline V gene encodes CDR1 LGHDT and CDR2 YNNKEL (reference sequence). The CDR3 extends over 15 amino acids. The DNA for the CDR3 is TGTGCCAGCAGAAGTTTACAGGGGGCCAAAAACATTCAGTACTTC. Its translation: CASRSLQGAKNIQYF.

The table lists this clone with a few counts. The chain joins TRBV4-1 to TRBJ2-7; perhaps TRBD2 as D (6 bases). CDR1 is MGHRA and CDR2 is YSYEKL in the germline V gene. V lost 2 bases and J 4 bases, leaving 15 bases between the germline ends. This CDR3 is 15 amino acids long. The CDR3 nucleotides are TGCGCCAGCAGCCAACAAACGGTGGGACTTTACGAGCAGTACTTC. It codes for CASSQQTVGLYEQYF.

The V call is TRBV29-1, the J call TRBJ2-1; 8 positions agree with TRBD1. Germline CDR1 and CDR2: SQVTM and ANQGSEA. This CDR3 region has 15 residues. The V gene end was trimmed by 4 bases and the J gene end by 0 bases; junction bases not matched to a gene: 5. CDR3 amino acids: CSVVIGQGSYNEQFF. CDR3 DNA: TGCAGCGTTGTGATCGGACAGGGCTCCTACAATGAGCAGTTCTTC.

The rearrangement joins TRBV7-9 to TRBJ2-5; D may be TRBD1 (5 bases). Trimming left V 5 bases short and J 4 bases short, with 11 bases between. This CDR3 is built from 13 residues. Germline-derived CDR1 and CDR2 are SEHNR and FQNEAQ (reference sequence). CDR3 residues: CASSRGRGETQYF. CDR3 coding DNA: TGTGCCAGCAGCCGTGGAAGGGGAGAGACCCAGTACTTC.